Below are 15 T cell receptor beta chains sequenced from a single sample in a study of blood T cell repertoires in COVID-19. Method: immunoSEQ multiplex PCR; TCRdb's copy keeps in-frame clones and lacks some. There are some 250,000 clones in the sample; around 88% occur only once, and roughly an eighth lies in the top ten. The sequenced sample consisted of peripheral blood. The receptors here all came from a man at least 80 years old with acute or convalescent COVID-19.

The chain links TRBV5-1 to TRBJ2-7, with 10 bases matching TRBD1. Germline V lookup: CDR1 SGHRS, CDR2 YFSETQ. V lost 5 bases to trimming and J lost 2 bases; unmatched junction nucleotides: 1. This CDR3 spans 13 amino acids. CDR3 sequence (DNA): TGCGCCAGCAGGGGACAGGGGACCTACGAGCAGTACTTC. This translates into CASRGQGTYEQYF.

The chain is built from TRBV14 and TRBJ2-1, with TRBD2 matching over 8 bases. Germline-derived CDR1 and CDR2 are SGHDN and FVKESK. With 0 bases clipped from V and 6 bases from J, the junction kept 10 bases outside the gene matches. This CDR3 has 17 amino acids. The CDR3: CASSQDFGRGGINEQFF. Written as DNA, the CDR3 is TGTGCCAGCAGCCAAGATTTTGGACGGGGGGGGATCAATGAGCAGTTCTTC. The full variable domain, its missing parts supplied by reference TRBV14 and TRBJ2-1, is EAGVTQFPSHSVIEKGQTVTLRCDPISGHDNLYWYRRVMGKEIKFLLHFVKESKQDESGMPNNRFLAERTGGTYSTLKVQPAELEDSGVYFCASSQDFGRGGINEQFFGPGTRLTVL.

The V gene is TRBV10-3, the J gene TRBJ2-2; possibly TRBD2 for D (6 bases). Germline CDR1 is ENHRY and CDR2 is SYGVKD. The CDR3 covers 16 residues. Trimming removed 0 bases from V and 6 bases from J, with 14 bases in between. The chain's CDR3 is CAISESQLALAGELFF. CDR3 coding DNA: TGTGCCATCAGTGAGTCCCAACTAGCTTTGGCCGGGGAGCTGTTTTTT.

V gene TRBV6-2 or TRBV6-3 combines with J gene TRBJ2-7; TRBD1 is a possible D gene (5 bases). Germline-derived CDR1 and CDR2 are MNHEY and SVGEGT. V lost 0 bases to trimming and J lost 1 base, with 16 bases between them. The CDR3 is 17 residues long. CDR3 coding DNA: TGTGCCAGCAGTTACTCCTCCGCAGGGTACCTTTCCTACGAGCAGTACTTC. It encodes CASSYSSAGYLSYEQYF.

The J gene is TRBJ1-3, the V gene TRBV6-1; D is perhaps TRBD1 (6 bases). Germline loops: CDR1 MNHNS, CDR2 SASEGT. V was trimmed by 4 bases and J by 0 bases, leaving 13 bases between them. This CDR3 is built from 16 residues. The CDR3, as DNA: TGTGCCAGCAGTGGGGACACCTTTCACTCTGGAAACACCATATATTTT. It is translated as CASSGDTFHSGNTIYF.

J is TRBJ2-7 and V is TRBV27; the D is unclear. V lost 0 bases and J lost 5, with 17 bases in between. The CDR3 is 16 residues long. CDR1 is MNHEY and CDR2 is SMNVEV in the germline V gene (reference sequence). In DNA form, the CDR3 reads TGTGCCAGCAGTTTATCGCCTTTACCCCGCAGGCACGAGCAGTACTTC. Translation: CASSLSPLPRRHEQYF.

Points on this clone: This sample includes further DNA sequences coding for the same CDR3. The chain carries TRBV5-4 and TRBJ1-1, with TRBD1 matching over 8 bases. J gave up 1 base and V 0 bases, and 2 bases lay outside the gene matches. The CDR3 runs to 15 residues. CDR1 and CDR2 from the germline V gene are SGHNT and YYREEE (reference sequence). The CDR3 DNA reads TGTGCCAGCAGCTTGGCAGGGGGCGCGAACACTGAAGCTTTCTTT. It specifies CASSLAGGANTEAFF.

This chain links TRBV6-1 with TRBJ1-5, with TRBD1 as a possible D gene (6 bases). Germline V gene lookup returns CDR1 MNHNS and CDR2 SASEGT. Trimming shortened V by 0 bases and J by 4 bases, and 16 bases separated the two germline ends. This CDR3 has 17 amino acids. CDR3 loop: CASSEAAGARSNQPQHF. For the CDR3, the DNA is TGTGCCAGCAGTGAAGCAGCGGGGGCGCGAAGTAATCAGCCCCAGCATTTT.

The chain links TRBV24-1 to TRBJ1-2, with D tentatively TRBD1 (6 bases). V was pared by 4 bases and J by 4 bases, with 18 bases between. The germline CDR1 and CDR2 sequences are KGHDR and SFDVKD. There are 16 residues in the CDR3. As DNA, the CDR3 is TGTGCCACCAGTGACCCAGACAGGCCTGGGGGCTATGGCTACACCTTC. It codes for CATSDPDRPGGYGYTF.

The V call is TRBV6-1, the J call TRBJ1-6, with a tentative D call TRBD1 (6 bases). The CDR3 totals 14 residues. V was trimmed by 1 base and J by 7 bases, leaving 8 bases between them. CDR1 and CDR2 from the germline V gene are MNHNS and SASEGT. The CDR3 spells CASSEGTVNSPLHF. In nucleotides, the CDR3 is TGTGCCAGCAGTGAAGGGACAGTGAATTCACCCCTCCACTTT.

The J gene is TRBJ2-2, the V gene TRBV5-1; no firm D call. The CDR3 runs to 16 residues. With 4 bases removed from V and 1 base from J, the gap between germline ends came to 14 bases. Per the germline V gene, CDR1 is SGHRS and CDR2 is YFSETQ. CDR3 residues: CASSPLERGNTGELFF. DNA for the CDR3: TGCGCCAGCAGCCCCCTAGAGCGTGGGAACACCGGGGAGCTGTTTTTT. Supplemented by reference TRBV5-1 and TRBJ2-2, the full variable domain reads KAGVTQTPRYLIKTRGQQVTLSCSPISGHRSVSWYQQTPGQGLQFLFEYFSETQRNKGNFPGRFSGRQFSNSRSEMNVSTLELGDSALYLCASSPLERGNTGELFFGEGSRLTVL.

The CDR3 here is CASSYGQGIAEAFF. The DNA of the CDR3 is TGTGCCAGCAGCTATGGACAGGGAATCGCTGAAGCTTTCTTT. The gene calls are TRBV6-5 and TRBJ1-1, with 8 bases aligning to TRBD1. The CDR3 loop spans 14 amino acids. V was pared by 6 bases and J by 6 bases, with 9 bases of the junction left unmatched. Germline lookup yields CDR1 MNHEY and CDR2 SVGAGI.

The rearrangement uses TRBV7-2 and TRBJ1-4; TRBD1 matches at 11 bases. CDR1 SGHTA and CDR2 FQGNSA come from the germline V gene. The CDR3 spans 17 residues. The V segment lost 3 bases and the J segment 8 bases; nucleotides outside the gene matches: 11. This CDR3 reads CASSFGGQGVIGEKLFF. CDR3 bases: TGTGCCAGCAGCTTTGGGGGACAGGGGGTGATTGGGGAAAAACTGTTTTTT. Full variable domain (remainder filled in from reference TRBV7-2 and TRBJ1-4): GAGVSQSPSNKVTEKGKDVELRCDPISGHTALYWYRQSLGQGLEFLIYFQGNSAPDKSGLPSDRFSAERTGGSVSTLTIQRTQQEDSAVYLCASSFGGQGVIGEKLFFGSGTQLSVL.

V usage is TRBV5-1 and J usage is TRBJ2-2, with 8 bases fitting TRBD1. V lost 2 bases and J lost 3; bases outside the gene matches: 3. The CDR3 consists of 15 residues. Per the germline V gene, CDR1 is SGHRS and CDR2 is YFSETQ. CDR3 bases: TGCGCCAGCAGCTTTCGGACAGGGTACACCGGGGAGCTGTTTTTT. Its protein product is CASSFRTGYTGELFF.

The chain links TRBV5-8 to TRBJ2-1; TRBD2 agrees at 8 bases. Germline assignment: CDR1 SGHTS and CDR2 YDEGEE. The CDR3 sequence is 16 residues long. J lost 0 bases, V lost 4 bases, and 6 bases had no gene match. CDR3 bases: TGTGCCAGCAGCAGCAGCGGGAGAAGCTCCTACAATGAGCAGTTCTTC. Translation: CASSSSGRSSYNEQFF.